This T cell receptor beta chain was recorded in a study of blood T cells in healthy people across ages. The study's findings and limits: Versus aged donors, long-lived donors had higher diversity and more naive CD4+ cells.

Germline lookup yields CDR1 KGHDR and CDR2 SFDVKD. Trimming shortened V by 5 bases and J by 7 bases, and 11 bases separated the two germline ends. This CDR3 is built from 13 residues. The use of a sample-barcoded 5' primer and a J-beta primer mix characterized a second PCR of 7 to 11 cycles. TCRdb re-called the 5' RACE reads through MiXCR, storing one row per CDR3 protein. The sample lists around 870,000 distinct CDR3 sequences; less than 35% were seen once. This clonotype came up many times. The antigen is unknown. This sequence joins TRBV24-1 and TRBJ1-5; D call uncertain. The material sequenced was blood. This clonotype was sampled from a woman over 75 in good health. The CDR3 bases are TGTGCCACCAGTGGAGGCATCACGCAGCCCCAGCATTTT. Translated, it gives CATSGGITQPQHF.